The 30 T cell receptor beta chains listed next were all sequenced from one sample in a study of shared clonotypes between healthy human individuals. The data were produced by immunoSEQ multiplex PCR, yet TCRdb's version contains in-frame clones alone and is incomplete. The table lists under 1,900,000 clones, 98% of them singletons. Source material: naive CD4+ T cells sorted from blood. The sample's subset: CD45RA+ positively selected. The receptors derive from a man aged 25 to 40 in good health.

On this clone itself: Within the sample, other DNA sequences also encode this same CDR3. This rearrangement joins TRBV19 to TRBJ1-1; maybe TRBD1 (5 bases). In germline, CDR1 is LNHDA, CDR2 SQIVND (reference sequence). This CDR3 is 13 amino acids long. V gave up 1 base and J gave up 8 bases, with 11 bases separating them. The CDR3 DNA is TGTGCCAGTAGTATAGTCGGGGCGGGAGAAGCTTTCTTT. Its translation: CASSIVGAGEAFF.

This chain joins TRBV29-1 and TRBJ2-7; tentatively, D is TRBD2 (6 bases). Germline V gives CDR1 SQVTM, CDR2 ANQGSEA. Trimming cost V 2 bases and J 6 bases, with 14 bases left between them. The CDR3 totals 13 residues. The CDR3 DNA reads TGCAGCGTTGAAACCGGAGGGGTATTCGAGCAGTACTTC. Translating gives CSVETGGVFEQYF.

In regard to this clone: The same CDR3 arises from other DNA sequences in this sample as well. The rearrangement uses TRBV15 and TRBJ2-3, with D hard to call. Germline V gene lookup returns CDR1 LNHNV and CDR2 YYDKDF (reference sequence). The length of the CDR3 is 13 residues. V gave up 2 bases and J gave up 3 bases, with 6 bases separating them. The CDR3 nucleotides are TGTGCCACCAGCAGACGACTTACAGATACGCAGTATTTT. It translates to CATSRRLTDTQYF.

The chain carries TRBV11-2 and TRBJ2-2; 10 bases are a match to TRBD1. The V gene end was trimmed by 6 bases and the J gene end by 6 bases; junction bases not matched to a gene: 16. Germline-derived CDR1 and CDR2 are SGHAT and FQNNGV. The CDR3 consists of 18 residues. The CDR3 DNA reads TGTGCCAGCAGGATAGCTATCCGCGGGACAGGGGACCCCGGGGAGCTGTTTTTT. Its translation: CASRIAIRGTGDPGELFF.

The V and J genes are TRBV5-8 and TRBJ2-7, with 7 bases matching TRBD2. The V gene end was trimmed by 4 bases and the J gene end by 5 bases; junction bases not matched to a gene: 15. Germline CDR1 reads SGHTS; CDR2 reads YDEGEE. This CDR3 is 16 amino acids long. The CDR3 loop is CASSRGATSPRDEQYF. CDR3 DNA: TGTGCCAGCAGCCGGGGTGCGACTAGCCCGAGGGACGAGCAGTACTTC.

The gene calls are TRBV7-2 and TRBJ1-1; the match to TRBD1 covers 7 bases. V shed 5 bases, J shed 8 bases, and the junction held 14 bases outside the gene matches. The CDR3 covers 15 residues. Germline CDR1 SGHTA, CDR2 FQGNSA. The CDR3 region has the DNA TGTGCCAGCAGCCGACAACCCCAGGGACAGACAGAAGCTTTCTTT. It encodes CASSRQPQGQTEAFF.

The CDR3 region has the DNA TGTGCCAGCAGCTCCTCTCGTGTACGGCAGTACTTC. Residues: CASSSSRVRQYF. The chain has TRBV13 and TRBJ2-7; D unresolved. The ends were cut back, 4 bases at V and 9 bases at J, with 13 bases in the middle. Germline V gene lookup returns CDR1 PRHDT and CDR2 FYEKMQ (reference sequence). This CDR3 region has 12 residues. The full variable domain, its missing parts supplied by reference TRBV13 and TRBJ2-7, is AAGVIQSPRHLIKEKRETATLKCYPIPRHDTVYWYQQGPGQDPQFLISFYEKMQSDKGSIPDRFSAQQFSDYHSELNMSSLELGDSALYFCASSSSRVRQYFGPGTRLTVT.

The rearrangement joins TRBV19 to TRBJ2-2; the match to TRBD2 covers 12 bases. Trimming took 6 bases from V and 3 from J; bases not matched to a gene: 2. CDR3 length equals 15 residues. Germline V gene data show CDR1 as LNHDA and CDR2 as SQIVND (reference sequence). The CDR3, as DNA: TGTGCCAGTAGCAGACTAGCGGGAGACACCGGGGAGCTGTTTTTT. This translates into CASSRLAGDTGELFF.

The chain joins TRBV18 to TRBJ2-3, with D perhaps TRBD2 (5 bases). The CDR3 consists of 16 residues. Per the germline V gene, CDR1 is KGHSH and CDR2 is LQKENI. V lost 6 bases and J 0 bases, leaving 16 bases between the germline ends. The CDR3: CASSLILSGSTDTQYF. The CDR3 nucleotides read TGTGCCAGCTCCCTGATCTTGTCGGGGAGCACAGATACGCAGTATTTT.

The chain joins TRBV19 to TRBJ2-2; D might be TRBD2 (6 bases). This CDR3 has 15 amino acids. V was clipped by 3 bases and J by 5 bases, with 13 bases between them. Germline lookup yields CDR1 LNHDA and CDR2 SQIVND (reference sequence). Here the CDR3 DNA reads TGTGCCAGTAGTATCGGAGGGAGAAGTACCGGGGAGCTGTTTTTT. Protein product: CASSIGGRSTGELFF.

V is TRBV4-2 and J is TRBJ1-3; weak D call: TRBD1 (5 bases). The germline V gene encodes CDR1 LGHNA and CDR2 YNFKEQ. V gave up 2 bases and J gave up 3 bases, with 17 bases separating them. This CDR3 spans 17 amino acids. CDR3 sequence reads: CASSQTAGLFSGNTIYF. CDR3 bases: TGTGCCAGCAGCCAAACAGCGGGGCTCTTTAGTGGAAACACCATATATTTT.

CDR3 in DNA: TGTGCCAGCAAAAAGCGGGAGGGCCGCTACAATGAGCAGTTCTTC. Translation gives CASKKREGRYNEQFF. The chain uses TRBV5-4 and TRBJ2-1; 10 bases line up with TRBD2. Per germline, CDR1 SGHNT and CDR2 YYREEE (reference sequence). Unmatched junction bases numbered 6, after V lost 6 bases and J lost 3 bases. The CDR3 is 15 residues long. The full variable domain, completed using reference TRBV5-4 and TRBJ2-1, is ETGVTQSPTHLIKTRGQQVTLRCSSQSGHNTVSWYQQALGQGPQFIFQYYREEENGRGNFPPRFSGLQFPNYSSELNVNALELDDSALYLCASKKREGRYNEQFFGPGTRLTVL.

V gene TRBV14 combines with J gene TRBJ1-1; no firm D call. The CDR3 runs 12 residues. Trimming shortened V by 1 base and J by 9 bases, and 9 bases separated the two germline ends. The germline V gene has CDR1 SGHDN and CDR2 FVKESK. The CDR3 DNA reads as TGTGCCAGCAGCCAAGTCAGACAAAAAGCTTTCTTT. This codes for CASSQVRQKAFF.

The gene calls are TRBV18 and TRBJ2-7, with TRBD2 as a possible D gene (6 bases). Germline V gene lookup returns CDR1 KGHSH and CDR2 LQKENI. This CDR3 is built from 15 residues. The V end lost 0 bases, the J end lost 6 bases, and 15 bases lay between the germline ends. The CDR3 protein is CASSPPTGVWTEQYF. The CDR3 DNA reads as TGTGCCAGCTCACCACCGACGGGAGTTTGGACCGAGCAGTACTTC.

The chain recombines TRBV27 with TRBJ1-2; a possible D gene is TRBD1 (6 bases). From germline, CDR1 is MNHEY and CDR2 SMNVEV (reference sequence). The CDR3 is 12 amino acids. Trimming removed 10 bases at V and 6 bases at J, with 15 bases between. CDR3 DNA: TGTGCCACCGCTGACAGGTTAAATGGCTACACCTTC. Its protein is CATADRLNGYTF.

V gene TRBV9 combines with J gene TRBJ2-3, with TRBD2 identical over 8 bases. Germline assignment: CDR1 SGDLS and CDR2 YYNGEE. This CDR3 has 18 residues. The junction had 9 bases not matched to a gene; V was cut back by 0 bases and J by 0 bases. This CDR3 is CASSVGLGTRQSTDTQYF. The CDR3 DNA follows: TGTGCCAGCAGCGTAGGTTTAGGGACTAGACAGAGCACAGATACGCAGTATTTT.

As to this clone: The sample has other DNA sequences that encode this CDR3 too. This chain links TRBV5-6 with TRBJ2-1, with D possibly TRBD2 on 6 matching bases. The germline CDR1 and CDR2 sequences are SGHDT and YYEEEE. CDR3 length equals 14 residues. V lost 4 bases and J 3 bases, leaving 11 bases between the germline ends. CDR3 sequence reads: CASSLSGVYNEQFF. CDR3 DNA: TGTGCCAGCAGCCTTAGCGGCGTCTACAATGAGCAGTTCTTC.

This chain connects TRBV7-8 to TRBJ2-7, with 12 nucleotides matching TRBD1. The CDR3 is 15 amino acids. Germline V gene sequence: CDR1 SGHVS, CDR2 FQNEAQ. The V segment lost 5 bases and the J segment 2 bases; nucleotides outside the gene matches: 4. CDR3 nucleotides: TGTGCCAGCAGCCTTGGGACAGGGGGCGCCTACGAGCAGTACTTC. Translating it yields CASSLGTGGAYEQYF.

In nucleotides, the CDR3 is TGTGCCAGCAGCTTAGGACCAAATTATAGCAATCAGCCCCAGCATTTT. Translating it yields CASSLGPNYSNQPQHF. The chain recombines TRBV11-3 with TRBJ1-5; no clear D. This CDR3 is 16 amino acids long. Germline lookup yields CDR1 SGHNT and CDR2 YENEEA. The V and J ends lost 1 base and 0 bases respectively, with 10 bases between them.

The count of this clone is one. Mismatch with germline at one junction end may stem from a read error. Other DNA variants within this sample encode the same CDR3. The rearrangement links TRBV6-5 to TRBJ2-7, with a possible D match to TRBD1 (6 bases). Germline lookup yields CDR1 MNHEY and CDR2 SVGAGI. The CDR3 sequence is 14 residues long. Here the CDR3 DNA reads TGTGCCAGCAGTTACTTCGCAGGGGCCTATGAGCAGTACTTC. Protein: CASSYFAGAYEQYF.

This sequence joins TRBV15 and TRBJ2-3, with 7 positions matching TRBD2. CDR3 size: 15 residues. With 3 bases clipped from V and 9 bases from J, the junction kept 12 bases outside the gene matches. Germline assignment: CDR1 LNHNV and CDR2 YYDKDF (reference sequence). CDR3 nucleotides: TGTGCCACCAGCAGGGGCGGGAGCGGGGTTGGCACGCAGTATTTT. Translated: CATSRGGSGVGTQYF.

This chain connects TRBV7-2 to TRBJ2-1; 9 positions agree with TRBD1. The CDR3 length is 11 residues. J gave up 15 bases and V 5 bases, and 5 bases lay outside the gene matches. Germline values: CDR1 SGHTA, CDR2 FQGNSA. CDR3 nucleotides: TGTGCCAGCAGCGAAGGGACAGGGCCGTTCTTC. Translated, it gives CASSEGTGPFF.

The rearrangement joins TRBV7-9 to TRBJ1-2; tentatively, D is TRBD1 (5 bases). Germline V CDR1 and CDR2: SEHNR, FQNEAQ (reference sequence). V was clipped by 0 bases and J by 7 bases, with 12 bases between them. There are 14 residues in the CDR3. The CDR3 here is CASSLAPGSGGYTF. The CDR3 coding sequence is TGTGCCAGCAGCTTAGCGCCAGGGTCTGGTGGCTACACCTTC.

The V and J genes are TRBV4-3 and TRBJ2-7; 9 bases align to TRBD1. This CDR3 contains 19 residues. Trimming took 7 bases from V and 5 from J; bases not matched to a gene: 24. CDR1 and CDR2 from the germline V gene are LGHNA and YSLEER. CDR3 sequence reads: CASTRSASSLGTGPNEQYF. CDR3 nucleotide sequence: TGCGCCAGCACAAGGTCCGCATCCTCCCTAGGGACAGGGCCCAACGAGCAGTACTTC.

This chain joins TRBV10-1 and TRBJ2-1; the D gene is possibly TRBD2 (6 bases). Germline values: CDR1 WNHNN, CDR2 SYGVQD (reference sequence). V lost 0 bases, J lost 10 bases, and 10 bases lay in between. There are 13 residues in the CDR3. The CDR3 DNA sequence: TGCGCCAGCAGTGAGTCGGGCCTAGCGGAGCAGTTCTTC. Translation: CASSESGLAEQFF.

The chain uses TRBV5-4 and TRBJ2-2, with D perhaps TRBD2 (5 bases). Between the trimmed V and J ends, which lost 2 bases and 4 bases, there was a span of 12 bases. CDR1 is SGHNT, CDR2 YYREEE, per germline (reference sequence). The CDR3 is 15 residues long. The CDR3 DNA sequence: TGTGCCAGCAGCTTTTCTGCGACTATCACCGGGGAGCTGTTTTTT. It specifies CASSFSATITGELFF.

The rearrangement links TRBV9 to TRBJ1-5; tentative D call: TRBD1 (6 bases). This CDR3 spans 14 amino acids. The germline gives CDR1 SGDLS, CDR2 YYNGEE. With 3 bases removed from V and 3 bases from J, the gap between germline ends came to 10 bases. CDR3 DNA sequence: TGTGCCAGCAGCGCCAGGGGACACAATCAGCCCCAGCATTTT. Amino acids: CASSARGHNQPQHF.

The chain has TRBV25-1 and TRBJ2-1; D may be TRBD1 (5 bases). Germline-derived CDR1 and CDR2 are MGHDK and SYGVNS. This CDR3 has 15 amino acids. Trimming stripped 1 base from V and 2 bases from J, with 9 bases between. As DNA, the CDR3 is TGTGCCAGCAGTGAATGGCAGGGAACCTACAATGAGCAGTTCTTC. Residues: CASSEWQGTYNEQFF.

The J gene is TRBJ2-5, the V gene TRBV5-1; 12 bases are shared with TRBD2. V gave up 0 bases and J gave up 4 bases; unmatched junction bases: 1. The germline V gene has CDR1 SGHRS and CDR2 YFSETQ. CDR3 size: 15 residues. The CDR3 loop is CASSLGTSGAETQYF. Here the CDR3 DNA reads TGCGCCAGCAGCTTGGGGACTAGCGGGGCAGAGACCCAGTACTTC.

The chain is built from TRBV7-2 and TRBJ1-5; no clear D. The CDR3 runs 13 residues. V was trimmed by 0 bases and J by 7 bases, leaving 7 bases between them. The germline CDR1 and CDR2 sequences are SGHTA and FQGNSA. The CDR3 coding sequence is TGTGCCAGCAGCTTAGCTACGCACCAGCCCCAGCATTTT. Its protein is CASSLATHQPQHF.